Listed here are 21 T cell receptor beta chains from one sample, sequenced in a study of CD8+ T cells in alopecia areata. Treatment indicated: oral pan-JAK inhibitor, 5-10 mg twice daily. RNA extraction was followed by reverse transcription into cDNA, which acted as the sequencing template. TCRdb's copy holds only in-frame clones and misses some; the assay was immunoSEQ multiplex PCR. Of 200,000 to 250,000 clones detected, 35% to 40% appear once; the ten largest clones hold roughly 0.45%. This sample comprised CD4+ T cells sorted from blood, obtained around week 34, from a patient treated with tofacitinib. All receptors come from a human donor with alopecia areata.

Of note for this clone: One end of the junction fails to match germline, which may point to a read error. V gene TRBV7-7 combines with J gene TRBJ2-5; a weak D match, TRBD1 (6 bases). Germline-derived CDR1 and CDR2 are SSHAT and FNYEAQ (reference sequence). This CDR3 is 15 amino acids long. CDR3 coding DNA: TGTGCTAGCAGCTTATCGCAGGGGAATTCAGAGACCCAGTACTTC. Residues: CASSLSQGNSETQYF.

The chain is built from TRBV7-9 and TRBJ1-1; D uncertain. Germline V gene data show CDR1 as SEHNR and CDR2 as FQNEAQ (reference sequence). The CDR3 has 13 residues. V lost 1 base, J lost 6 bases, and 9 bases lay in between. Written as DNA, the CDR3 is TGTGCCAGCAGCTTAGTTGGCCCCGCTGAAGCTTTCTTT. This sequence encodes CASSLVGPAEAFF.

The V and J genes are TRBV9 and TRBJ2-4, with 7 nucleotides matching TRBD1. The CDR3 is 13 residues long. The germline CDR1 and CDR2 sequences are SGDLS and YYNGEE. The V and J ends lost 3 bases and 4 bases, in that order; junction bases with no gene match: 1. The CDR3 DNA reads TGTGCCAGCAGCGAGGGACAGAAAAACATTCAGTACTTC. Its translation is CASSEGQKNIQYF.

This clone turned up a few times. The CDR3 reads CASSPGQAVEKLFF. The CDR3 DNA follows: TGTGCCAGCTCACCGGGACAGGCGGTTGAAAAACTGTTTTTT. This chain connects TRBV18 to TRBJ1-4; 8 bases map to TRBD1. CDR1 KGHSH and CDR2 LQKENI come from the germline V gene. The length of the CDR3 is 14 residues. V shed 3 bases and J 7 bases; nucleotides not matched to a gene: 4.

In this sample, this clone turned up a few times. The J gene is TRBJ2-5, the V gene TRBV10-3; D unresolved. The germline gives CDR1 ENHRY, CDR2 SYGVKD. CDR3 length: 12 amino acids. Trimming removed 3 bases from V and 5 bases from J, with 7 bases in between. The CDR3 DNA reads TGTGCCATCAGTGACATAGGGGAGACCCAGTACTTC. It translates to CAISDIGETQYF.

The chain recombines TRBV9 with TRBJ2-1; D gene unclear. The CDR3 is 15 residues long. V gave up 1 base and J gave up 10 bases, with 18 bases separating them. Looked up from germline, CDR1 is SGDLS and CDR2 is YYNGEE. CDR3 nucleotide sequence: TGTGCCAGCAGCGTATCCGGCACGTCGGTGGGCGAGCAGTTCTTC. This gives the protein CASSVSGTSVGEQFF.

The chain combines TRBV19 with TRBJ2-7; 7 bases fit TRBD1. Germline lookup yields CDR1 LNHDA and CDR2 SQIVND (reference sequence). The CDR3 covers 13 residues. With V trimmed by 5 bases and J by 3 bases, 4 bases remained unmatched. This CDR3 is CASSADRDYEQYF. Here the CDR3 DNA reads TGTGCCAGTAGTGCCGACAGGGACTACGAGCAGTACTTC.

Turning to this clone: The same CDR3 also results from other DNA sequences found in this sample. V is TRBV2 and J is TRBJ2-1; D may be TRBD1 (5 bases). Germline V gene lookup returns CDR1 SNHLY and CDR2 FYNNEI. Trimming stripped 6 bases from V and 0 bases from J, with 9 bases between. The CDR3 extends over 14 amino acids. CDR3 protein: CASSRTSSYNEQFF. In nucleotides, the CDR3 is TGTGCCAGCAGCCGGACATCCTCCTACAATGAGCAGTTCTTC.

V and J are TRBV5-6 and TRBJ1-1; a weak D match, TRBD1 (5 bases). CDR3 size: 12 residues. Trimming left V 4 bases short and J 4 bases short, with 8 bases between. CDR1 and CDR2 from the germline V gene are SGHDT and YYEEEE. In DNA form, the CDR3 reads TGTGCCAGCAGCACCGACAGCACTGAAGCTTTCTTT. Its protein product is CASSTDSTEAFF.

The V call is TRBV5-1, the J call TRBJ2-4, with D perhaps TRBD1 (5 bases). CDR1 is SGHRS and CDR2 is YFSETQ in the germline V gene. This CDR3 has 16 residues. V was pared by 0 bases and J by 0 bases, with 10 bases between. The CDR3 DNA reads TGCGCCAGCAGCTTGGGGGCAGGGCTAGCCAAAAACATTCAGTACTTC. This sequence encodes CASSLGAGLAKNIQYF.

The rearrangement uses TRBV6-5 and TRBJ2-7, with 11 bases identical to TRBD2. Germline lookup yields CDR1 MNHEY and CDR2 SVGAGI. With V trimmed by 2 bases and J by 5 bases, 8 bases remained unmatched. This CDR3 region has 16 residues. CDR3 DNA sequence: TGTGCCAGCAGTTACAACAGACTAGCGGGGATTAACGAGCAGTACTTC. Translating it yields CASSYNRLAGINEQYF.

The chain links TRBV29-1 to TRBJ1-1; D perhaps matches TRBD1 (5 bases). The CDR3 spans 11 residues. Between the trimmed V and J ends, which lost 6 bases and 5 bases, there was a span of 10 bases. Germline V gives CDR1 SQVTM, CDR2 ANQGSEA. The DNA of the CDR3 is TGCAGCGTACCAGGGACGACTGAAGCTTTCTTT. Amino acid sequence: CSVPGTTEAFF.

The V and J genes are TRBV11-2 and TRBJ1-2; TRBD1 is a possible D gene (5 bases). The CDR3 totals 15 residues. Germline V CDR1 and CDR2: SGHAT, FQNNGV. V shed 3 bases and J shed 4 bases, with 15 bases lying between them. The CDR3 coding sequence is TGTGCCAGCAGCTTTAGGGGCAGCCCAGCCTATGGCTACACCTTC. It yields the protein CASSFRGSPAYGYTF. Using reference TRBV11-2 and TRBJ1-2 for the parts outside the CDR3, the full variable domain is EAGVAQSPRYKIIEKRQSVAFWCNPISGHATLYWYQQILGQGPKLLIQFQNNGVVDDSQLPKDRFSAERLKGVDSTLKIQPAKLEDSAVYLCASSFRGSPAYGYTFGSGTRLTVV.

This CDR3 is CASSISQGATNEKLFF. CDR3 DNA sequence: TGTGCCAGTAGTATCTCACAGGGGGCAACTAATGAAAAACTGTTTTTT. V usage is TRBV19 and J usage is TRBJ1-4; 8 nucleotides line up with TRBD1. V lost 3 bases and J lost 0; bases outside the gene matches: 3. The CDR3 covers 16 residues. Germline V lookup: CDR1 LNHDA, CDR2 SQIVND (reference sequence).

Here the CDR3 reads CASSLALQYEQYF. CDR3 sequence (DNA): TGTGCCAGCAGCTTAGCGCTCCAGTACGAGCAGTACTTC. The chain is built from TRBV7-8 and TRBJ2-7; D not resolved. V dropped 0 bases and J dropped 4 bases, with 7 bases sitting between them. The germline V gene has CDR1 SGHVS and CDR2 FQNEAQ. The CDR3 has 13 amino acids.

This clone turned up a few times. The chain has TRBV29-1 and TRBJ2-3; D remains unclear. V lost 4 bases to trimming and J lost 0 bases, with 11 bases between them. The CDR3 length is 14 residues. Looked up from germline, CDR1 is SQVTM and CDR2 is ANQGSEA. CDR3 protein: CSVAAKASTDTQYF. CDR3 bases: TGCAGCGTTGCAGCAAAGGCTAGCACAGATACGCAGTATTTT.

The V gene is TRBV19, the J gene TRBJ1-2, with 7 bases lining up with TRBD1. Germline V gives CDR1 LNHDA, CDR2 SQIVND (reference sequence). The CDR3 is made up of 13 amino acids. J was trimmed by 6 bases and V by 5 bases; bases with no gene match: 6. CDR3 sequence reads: CASSVDRSDGYTF. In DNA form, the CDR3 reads TGTGCCAGTAGTGTGGACAGGAGCGATGGCTACACCTTC.

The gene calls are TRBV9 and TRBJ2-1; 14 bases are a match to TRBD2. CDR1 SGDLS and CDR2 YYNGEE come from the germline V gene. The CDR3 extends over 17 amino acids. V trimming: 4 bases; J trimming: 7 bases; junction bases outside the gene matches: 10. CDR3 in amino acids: CASSYAPTSGGANEQFF. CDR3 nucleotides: TGTGCCAGCAGCTACGCTCCGACTAGCGGGGGGGCGAATGAGCAGTTCTTC.

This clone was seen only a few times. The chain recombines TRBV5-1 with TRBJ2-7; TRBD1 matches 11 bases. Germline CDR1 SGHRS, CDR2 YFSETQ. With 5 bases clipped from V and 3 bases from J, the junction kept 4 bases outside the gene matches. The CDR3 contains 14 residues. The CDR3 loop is CASREGQGVYEQYF. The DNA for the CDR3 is TGCGCCAGCAGAGAGGGACAGGGGGTCTACGAGCAGTACTTC.

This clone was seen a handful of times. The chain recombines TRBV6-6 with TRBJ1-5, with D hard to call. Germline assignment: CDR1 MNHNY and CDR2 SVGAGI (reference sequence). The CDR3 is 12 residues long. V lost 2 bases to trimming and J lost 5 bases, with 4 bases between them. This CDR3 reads CASSYDHQPQHF. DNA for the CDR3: TGTGCCAGCAGTTACGACCATCAGCCCCAGCATTTT.

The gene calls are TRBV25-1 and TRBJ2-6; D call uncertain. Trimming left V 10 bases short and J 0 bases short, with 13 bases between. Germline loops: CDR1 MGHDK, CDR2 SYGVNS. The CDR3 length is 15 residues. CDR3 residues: CATREHRSGANVLTF. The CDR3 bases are TGTGCCACCAGAGAGCACCGCTCTGGGGCCAACGTCCTGACTTTC.